This T cell receptor beta chain was obtained from a study of blood T cells in healthy people across ages. A remark on this clonotype: Its antigen is not known.

CDR3 size: 15 residues. CDR1 and CDR2 (germline): DFQATT, SNEGSKA (reference sequence). The V and J ends lost 6 bases and 4 bases respectively, with 21 bases between them. Total RNA extracted from each sample amounted to at least 5 micrograms. Study results and limitations: Per-million-T-cell TCR beta diversity fell roughly linearly with age.

Combining a sample-barcoded 5' primer with a J-beta primer mix, a second PCR ran for roughly 6 to 12 cycles. MiXCR, applied by TCRdb to the 5' RACE reads, yields one record per CDR3 protein. The sample holds roughly 700,000 distinct CDR3 sequences; approximately 25% are singletons and the top ten take 9.4%. These data are also associated with another study on T cells of mothers and their children.

The rearrangement links TRBV20-1 to TRBJ1-2; D perhaps matches TRBD1 (5 bases). The receptor's source is a boy aged 5-17 years in good health. Sequencing was done on a sample of blood. CDR3 region: CSARLRDSARYGYTF. As DNA, the CDR3 is TGCAGTGCCAGACTCCGGGACTCAGCCCGCTATGGCTACACCTTC.